Below are 26 T cell receptor beta chains sequenced from a single sample in a study of identical twins. Each CDR3 protein gets one entry after TCRdb re-called the 5' RACE reads with MiXCR. Of more than 600,000 distinct CDR3 sequences listed, about 20% are singletons. The same specimen was also included in a second study, on T cells expressing NK-cell markers.

Sequencing used PBMCs. The receptors come from a woman aged 18-29 years in good health.

The V gene is TRBV5-1, the J gene TRBJ2-7; TRBD2 agrees at 11 bases. CDR1 SGHRS and CDR2 YFSETQ come from the germline V gene. The CDR3 spans 16 residues. J lost 2 bases, V lost 2 bases, and 6 bases had no gene match. CDR3 nucleotide sequence: TGCGCCAGCAGCTTACTTCCGACTAGCGGGGCCTACGAGCAGTACTTC. The encoded protein is CASSLLPTSGAYEQYF.

J is TRBJ2-7 and V is TRBV9; 9 bases are shared with TRBD1. V gave up 3 bases and J gave up 0 bases; unmatched junction bases: 7. Per germline, CDR1 SGDLS and CDR2 YYNGEE. The CDR3 is made up of 16 amino acids. In DNA form, the CDR3 reads TGTGCCAGCAGCGAATCGACAGGGGGAGGCTCCTACGAGCAGTACTTC. The encoded protein is CASSESTGGGSYEQYF.

This clonotype was observed at least ten times. The chain carries TRBV16 and TRBJ1-3; D unclear. Trimming took off 4 bases at V and 4 bases at J, with 11 bases between the two ends. This CDR3 spans 14 amino acids. Germline V gives CDR1 KGHSY, CDR2 FQNENV. This CDR3 reads CASSPIGSGNTIYF. CDR3 nucleotides: TGTGCCAGCAGCCCAATTGGCAGCGGAAACACCATATATTTT.

The chain recombines TRBV20-1 with TRBJ2-1; 16 bases map to TRBD2. The V gene's germline CDR1 is DFQATT and CDR2 SNEGSKA (reference sequence). Losses at the gene ends were 5 bases for V and 7 bases for J; bases not matched to a gene: 8. This CDR3 is built from 16 residues. The CDR3 coding sequence is TGCAGTGCTCCTCCCTGGGGACTAGCGGGAGGGAATGAGCAGTTCTTC. Translated, it gives CSAPPWGLAGGNEQFF.

This clonotype was counted only a few times. The V call is TRBV27, the J call TRBJ1-1; 7 nucleotides match TRBD1. The CDR3 runs to 15 residues. Germline trimming cut 3 bases from V and 5 bases from J; bases unmatched to any gene: 9. The V gene's germline CDR1 is MNHEY and CDR2 SMNVEV (reference sequence). CDR3 amino acids: CASSFTRTGRTEAFF. In DNA, the CDR3 is TGTGCCAGCAGTTTCACGAGGACAGGAAGGACTGAAGCTTTCTTT.

The table lists this clonotype with a few counts. This chain links TRBV7-9 with TRBJ1-2; D perhaps matches TRBD1 (5 bases). This CDR3 contains 13 residues. The germline gives CDR1 SEHNR, CDR2 FQNEAQ (reference sequence). V lost 2 bases, J lost 6 bases, and 10 bases lay in between. The CDR3 DNA is TGTGCCAGCAGCTTATCAGGGTCCGATGGCTACACCTTC. Amino acids: CASSLSGSDGYTF. The whole variable domain, remainder taken from reference TRBV7-9 and TRBJ1-2, is DTGVSQNPRHKITKRGQNVTFRCDPISEHNRLYWYRQTLGQGPEFLTYFQNEAQLEKSRLLSDRFSAERPKGSFSTLEIQRTEQGDSAMYLCASSLSGSDGYTFGSGTRLTVV.

There are a few counts of this clonotype. The J gene is TRBJ2-3, the V gene TRBV10-3; 8 bases align to TRBD2. The CDR3 extends over 13 amino acids. With 9 bases clipped from V and 2 bases from J, the junction kept 4 bases outside the gene matches. CDR1 and CDR2 (germline): ENHRY, SYGVKD. The DNA for the CDR3 is TGTGCCATAGGAGCGGGGGTCACAGATACGCAGTATTTT. Protein sequence: CAIGAGVTDTQYF.

In its sample, this clonotype was seen a few times. This chain connects TRBV10-3 to TRBJ2-1, with D uncertain. V was clipped by 10 bases and J by 8 bases, with 21 bases between them. This CDR3 comprises 14 residues. CDR1 and CDR2 from the germline V gene are ENHRY and SYGVKD. CDR3 DNA: TGTGCCACCGGCCCGTCCCCCCTTAGATATGAGCAGTTCTTC. Its translation: CATGPSPLRYEQFF.

V is TRBV5-5 and J is TRBJ2-3, with 8 bases that match TRBD2. CDR3 length equals 15 residues. With 6 bases clipped from V and 6 bases from J, the junction kept 12 bases outside the gene matches. Looked up from germline, CDR1 is SGHKS and CDR2 is YYEKEE (reference sequence). The CDR3 DNA sequence: TGTGCCAGCACCCGCGGTGCGGGGGGCCGGGATACGCAGTATTTT. It translates to CASTRGAGGRDTQYF.

On this clonotype itself: A read error is possible here, since a much larger clone lies one base away. The V call is TRBV5-1, the J call TRBJ1-1; perhaps TRBD1 as D (6 bases). Between the trimmed V and J ends, which lost 3 bases and 3 bases, there was a span of 12 bases. CDR3 size: 14 residues. Per the germline V gene, CDR1 is SGHRS and CDR2 is YFSETQ. The CDR3 DNA follows: TGCGCCAGCAGCTGCCTCGCAGGGGACACTGAAGCTTTCTTT. Its translation is CASSCLAGDTEAFF. Based on the CDR3 plus reference TRBV5-1 and TRBJ1-1, the full variable domain is KAGVTQTPRYLIKTRGQQVTLSCSPISGHRSVSWYQQTPGQGLQFLFEYFSETQRNKGNFPGRFSGRQFSNSRSEMNVSTLELGDSALYLCASSCLAGDTEAFFGQGTRLTVV.

V usage is TRBV20-1 and J usage is TRBJ2-3; TRBD1 might be the D (6 bases). Trimming took off 0 bases at V and 8 bases at J, with 18 bases between the two ends. The CDR3 runs 15 residues. Germline-derived CDR1 and CDR2 are DFQATT and SNEGSKA (reference sequence). DNA of the CDR3: TGCAGTGCTAGAGAGCAGGGGCGAGGTGGGAGTACGCAGTATTTT. Amino acids: CSAREQGRGGSTQYF.

This chain joins TRBV6-2 or TRBV6-3 and TRBJ2-7; perhaps TRBD1 as D (7 bases). The V end lost 0 bases, the J end lost 3 bases, and 12 bases lay between the germline ends. This CDR3 is built from 15 residues. Germline CDR1 is MNHEY and CDR2 is SVGEGT. This chain's CDR3 is CASSYSGRGDYEQYF. CDR3 bases: TGTGCCAGCAGTTACTCGGGCAGGGGGGACTACGAGCAGTACTTC.

The chain recombines TRBV11-2 with TRBJ2-3; D gene ambiguous. The V end was cut by 3 bases, the J end by 3 bases, with 7 bases between. The CDR3 runs to 13 residues. CDR1 and CDR2 from the germline V gene are SGHAT and FQNNGV. CDR3 region: CASSFSQTDTQYF. The CDR3 DNA sequence: TGTGCCAGCAGCTTTTCTCAAACAGATACGCAGTATTTT.

This clonotype came up a few times. The CDR3 DNA follows: TGCAGTGCATTAGCGGGAGGGTCCCAAGCCAAAAACATTCAGTACTTC. Translation: CSALAGGSQAKNIQYF. This chain links TRBV20-1 with TRBJ2-4; TRBD2 aligns across 11 bases. Trimming cost V 6 bases and J 0 bases; bases outside gene matches: 7. Germline V gene lookup returns CDR1 DFQATT and CDR2 SNEGSKA (reference sequence). This CDR3 contains 16 residues.

The CDR3 region has the DNA TGTGCCAGCAGCAAAGTCTACCTAGCGGTGGCCGGGGAGCTGTTTTTT. This translates into CASSKVYLAVAGELFF. The chain recombines TRBV21-1 with TRBJ2-2; the D segment call TRBD2 is taken from the table without a DNA check. TRBV21-1 constitutes a pseudogene. The CDR3 is 16 amino acids.

This clonotype was seen only a few times. The rearrangement joins TRBV4-1 to TRBJ2-2; the match to TRBD1 covers 8 bases. Germline V gene data show CDR1 as MGHRA and CDR2 as YSYEKL. Unmatched junction bases numbered 7, after V lost 2 bases and J lost 5 bases. The CDR3 covers 16 residues. The DNA of the CDR3 is TGCGCCAGCAGCCAACGGACAGGGCGGTCGACCGGGGAGCTGTTTTTT. This translates into CASSQRTGRSTGELFF.

The gene calls are TRBV20-1 and TRBJ2-1; tentatively, D is TRBD1 or TRBD2 (5 bases each). Looked up from germline, CDR1 is DFQATT and CDR2 is SNEGSKA (reference sequence). The CDR3 is 15 residues long. Trimming shortened V by 6 bases and J by 3 bases, and 18 bases separated the two germline ends. The CDR3 spells CSAPAPGRFYNEQFF. In DNA form, the CDR3 reads TGCAGTGCGCCGGCACCGGGACGGTTCTACAATGAGCAGTTCTTC.

This clonotype was observed a handful of times. The chain uses TRBV7-2 and TRBJ2-7; 8 positions agree with TRBD2. Germline assignment: CDR1 SGHTA and CDR2 FQGNSA. The CDR3 is 11 amino acids. The CDR3 bases are TGTGCTAGCGGGATTGGCTACGAGCAGTACTTC. Translated: CASGIGYEQYF. The complete variable domain, with remaining parts taken from reference TRBV7-2 and TRBJ2-7, reads GAGVSQSPSNKVTEKGKDVELRCDPISGHTALYWYRQSLGQGLEFLIYFQGNSAPDKSGLPSDRFSAERTGGSVSTLTIQRTQQEDSAVYLCASGIGYEQYFGPGTRLTVT.

This chain connects TRBV6-2 or TRBV6-3 to TRBJ2-7, with D possibly being TRBD1 (7 bases). Trimming left V 3 bases short and J 1 base short, with 13 bases between. Per the germline V gene, CDR1 is MNHEY and CDR2 is SVGEGT. The CDR3 runs to 15 residues. CDR3 nucleotide sequence: TGTGCCAGCAGTTATGGAGGGACAGTTTCCTACGAGCAGTACTTC. It specifies CASSYGGTVSYEQYF.

This sequence joins TRBV29-1 and TRBJ2-5, with D possibly being TRBD2 (5 bases). CDR3 length: 12 residues. From germline, CDR1 is SQVTM and CDR2 ANQGSEA. Trimming left V 7 bases short and J 1 base short, with 10 bases between. The CDR3, as DNA: TGCAGCGGGCGGGCTTTCCAAGAGACCCAGTACTTC. The encoded protein is CSGRAFQETQYF.

There are a few counts of this clonotype. The chain has TRBV28 and TRBJ2-7; D is undetermined. Looked up from germline, CDR1 is MDHEN and CDR2 is SYDVKM. The V end was cut by 6 bases, the J end by 9 bases, with 12 bases between. CDR3 size: 11 residues. The CDR3 sequence is CASSSRRGQYF. CDR3 nucleotides: TGTGCCAGCAGCTCCCGGCGAGGGCAGTACTTC.

The rearrangement uses TRBV5-1 and TRBJ2-6; D is unclear. The V end lost 6 bases, the J end lost 0 bases, and 19 bases lay between the germline ends. The CDR3 contains 18 residues. Germline CDR1 and CDR2: SGHRS and YFSETQ. The CDR3 DNA is TGCGCCAGCACGCCCACTGGGCAGCTTGGCTCTGGGGCCAACGTCCTGACTTTC. Its translation is CASTPTGQLGSGANVLTF.

This clonotype has only a few counts. V is TRBV9 and J is TRBJ1-2; TRBD1 matches at 9 bases. The CDR3 loop spans 16 amino acids. J was trimmed by 5 bases and V by 5 bases; bases with no gene match: 13. Germline-derived CDR1 and CDR2 are SGDLS and YYNGEE. DNA for the CDR3: TGTGCCAGCAGTCTAGAAGCCGGGACAGGGCCTTATGGCTACACCTTC. As protein: CASSLEAGTGPYGYTF.

This clonotype was found many times. V gene TRBV7-8 combines with J gene TRBJ2-2, with 7 nucleotides matching TRBD1. The CDR3 covers 15 residues. The J segment lost 4 bases and the V segment lost 5 bases, leaving 7 bases of the junction unmatched. From germline, CDR1 is SGHVS and CDR2 FQNEAQ. The CDR3 sequence: CASSARQGPTGELFF. The CDR3 nucleotides are TGTGCCAGCAGCGCGAGACAGGGTCCCACCGGGGAGCTGTTTTTT.

This chain joins TRBV4-3 and TRBJ2-2; D remains unclear. Germline CDR1 reads LGHNA; CDR2 reads YSLEER. V lost 1 base and J 6 bases, leaving 6 bases between the germline ends. The CDR3 sequence is 13 residues long. The CDR3 DNA reads TGCGCCAGCAGCCAAGGAGTCGCCGGGGAGCTGTTTTTT. This gives the protein CASSQGVAGELFF.

This clonotype was seen more than once but under ten times. The chain joins TRBV20-1 to TRBJ2-7, with D possibly being TRBD2 (5 bases). The CDR3 is 14 amino acids. The germline CDR1 and CDR2 sequences are DFQATT and SNEGSKA (reference sequence). Trimming removed 5 bases at V and 6 bases at J, with 20 bases between. CDR3 loop: CSAPFPGKSIEQYF. Written as DNA, the CDR3 is TGCAGTGCTCCCTTCCCCGGGAAGTCGATCGAGCAGTACTTC.